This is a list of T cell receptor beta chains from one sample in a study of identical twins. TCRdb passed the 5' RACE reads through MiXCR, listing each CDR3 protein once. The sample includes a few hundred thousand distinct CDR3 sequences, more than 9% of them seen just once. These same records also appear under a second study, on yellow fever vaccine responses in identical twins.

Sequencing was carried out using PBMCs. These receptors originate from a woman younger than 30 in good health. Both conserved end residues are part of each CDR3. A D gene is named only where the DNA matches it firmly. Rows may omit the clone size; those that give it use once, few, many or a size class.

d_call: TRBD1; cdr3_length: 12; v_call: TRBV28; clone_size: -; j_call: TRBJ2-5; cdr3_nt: TGTGCCAGCATTCAAGGACAGGGGACCCAGTACTTC; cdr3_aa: CASIQGQGTQYF
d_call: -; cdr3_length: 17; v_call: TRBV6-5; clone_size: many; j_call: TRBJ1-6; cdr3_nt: TGTGCCAGCAGTGAATCGAGTGGGCCCGCTCCCAATTCACCCCTCCACTTT; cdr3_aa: CASSESSGPAPNSPLHF
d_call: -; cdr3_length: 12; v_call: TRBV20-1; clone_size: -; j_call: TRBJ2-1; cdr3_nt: TGCAGCCAGGTGGGACGACGCAATGAGCAGTTCTTC; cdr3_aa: CSQVGRRNEQFF
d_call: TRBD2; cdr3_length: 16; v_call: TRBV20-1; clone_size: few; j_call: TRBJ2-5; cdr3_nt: TGCAGTGTCGGCGGGGGGAGGGTCGGAAACCAAGAGACCCAGTACTTC; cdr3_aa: CSVGGGRVGNQETQYF
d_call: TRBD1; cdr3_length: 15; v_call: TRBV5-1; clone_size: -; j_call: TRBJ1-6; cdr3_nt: TGCGCCAGCAGCTTAAGGACAGGGCCCGATTCACCCCTCCACTTT; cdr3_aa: CASSLRTGPDSPLHF
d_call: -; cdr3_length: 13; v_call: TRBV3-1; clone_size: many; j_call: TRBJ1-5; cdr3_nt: TGTGCCAGCAGCCAGTCAGTCAATCAGCCCCAGCATTTT; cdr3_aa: CASSQSVNQPQHF
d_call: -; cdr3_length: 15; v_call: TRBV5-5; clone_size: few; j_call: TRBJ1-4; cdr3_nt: TGTGCCAGCAGCTTACTCCCAGGAACTAATGAAAAACTGTTTTTT; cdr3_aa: CASSLLPGTNEKLFF
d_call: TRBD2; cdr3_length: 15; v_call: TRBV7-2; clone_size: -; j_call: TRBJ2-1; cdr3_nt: TGTGCCAGCAGCTCGCGGGGGAGCCCCTACAATGAGCAGTTCTTC; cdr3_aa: CASSSRGSPYNEQFF
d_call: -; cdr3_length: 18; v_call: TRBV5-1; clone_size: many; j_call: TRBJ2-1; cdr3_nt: TGCGCCAGCGTACCCGACTACCTCCGGGACAACTCCTACAATGAGCAGTTCTTC; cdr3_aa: CASVPDYLRDNSYNEQFF
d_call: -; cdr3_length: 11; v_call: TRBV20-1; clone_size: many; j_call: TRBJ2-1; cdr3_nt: TGCAGTGCTAGAGATGCTGGACAACAGTTCTTC; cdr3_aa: CSARDAGQQFF
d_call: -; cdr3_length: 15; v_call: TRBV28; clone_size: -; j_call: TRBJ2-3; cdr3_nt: TGTGCCAGCAGCCGAGCCGGGCCCCTCACAGATACGCAGTATTTT; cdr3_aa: CASSRAGPLTDTQYF
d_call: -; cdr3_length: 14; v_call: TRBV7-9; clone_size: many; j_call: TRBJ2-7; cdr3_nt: TGTGCCAGCAGCTTCGGCACCCTCTCCTACGAGCAGTACTTC; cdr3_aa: CASSFGTLSYEQYF
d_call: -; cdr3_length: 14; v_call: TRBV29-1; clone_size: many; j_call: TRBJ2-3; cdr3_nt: TGCAGCGTTGAAGTTAGAGGCGAGACCGATACGCAGTATTTT; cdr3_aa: CSVEVRGETDTQYF
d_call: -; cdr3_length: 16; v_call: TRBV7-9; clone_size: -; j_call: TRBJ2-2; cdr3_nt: TGTGCCAGCAGCTTAATGGGGGCCGGGGACACCGGGGAGCTGTTTTTT; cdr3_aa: CASSLMGAGDTGELFF
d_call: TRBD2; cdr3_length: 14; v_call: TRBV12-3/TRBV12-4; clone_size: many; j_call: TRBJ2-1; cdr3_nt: TGTGCCAGCAGTTTGCGGGAGTCCTACAATGAGCAGTTCTTC; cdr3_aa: CASSLRESYNEQFF
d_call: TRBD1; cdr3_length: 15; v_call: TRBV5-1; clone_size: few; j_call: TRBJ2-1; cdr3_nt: TGCGCCAGCAGACCCGACAGGGGGCCGTGGGATGAGCAGTTCTTC; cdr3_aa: CASRPDRGPWDEQFF
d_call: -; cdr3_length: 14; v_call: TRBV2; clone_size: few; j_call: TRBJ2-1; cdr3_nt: TGTGCCAGCAGTGCTGTAAATTCCTACAATGAGCAGTTCTTC; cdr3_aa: CASSAVNSYNEQFF
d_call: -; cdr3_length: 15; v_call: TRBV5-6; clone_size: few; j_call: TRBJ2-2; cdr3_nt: TGTGCCAGCAGCTTAAGTCCAGCGGGCGCCGGGGAGCTGTTTTTT; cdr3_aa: CASSLSPAGAGELFF
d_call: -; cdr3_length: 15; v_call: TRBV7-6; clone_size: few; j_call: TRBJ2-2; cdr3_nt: TGTGCCAGCAGCCGGGACCAACTTGGCGGGCGGGAGCTGTTTTTT; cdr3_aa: CASSRDQLGGRELFF
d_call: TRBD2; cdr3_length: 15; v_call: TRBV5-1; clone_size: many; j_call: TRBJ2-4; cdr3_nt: TGCGCCAGCAGCTTGGCGGGAGGTCACCAGGGCATTCAGTACTTC; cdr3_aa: CASSLAGGHQGIQYF
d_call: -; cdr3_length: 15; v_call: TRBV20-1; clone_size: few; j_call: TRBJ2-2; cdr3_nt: TGCAGTGCTAGAGATCGAGACACGAACACCGGGGAGCTGTTTTTT; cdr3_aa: CSARDRDTNTGELFF
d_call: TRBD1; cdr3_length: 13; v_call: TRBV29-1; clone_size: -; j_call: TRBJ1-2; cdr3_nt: TGCAGCGTGCCGGGACAGGGTGTAGGAGGCTACACCTTC; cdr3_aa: CSVPGQGVGGYTF
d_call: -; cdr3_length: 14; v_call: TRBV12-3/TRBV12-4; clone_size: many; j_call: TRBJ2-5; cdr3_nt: TGTGCCAGCAGTTTGGACAGCCTAAAAGAGACCCAGTACTTC; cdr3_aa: CASSLDSLKETQYF
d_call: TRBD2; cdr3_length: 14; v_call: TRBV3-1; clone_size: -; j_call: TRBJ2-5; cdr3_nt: TGTGCCAGCAGCCAAGCGACTAGCGGGGAGACCCAGTACTTC; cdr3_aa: CASSQATSGETQYF
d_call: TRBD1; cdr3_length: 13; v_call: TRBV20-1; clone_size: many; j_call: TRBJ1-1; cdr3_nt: TGCAGTGCTAGACAGGGGGCTACTACTGAAGCTTTCTTT; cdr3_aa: CSARQGATTEAFF
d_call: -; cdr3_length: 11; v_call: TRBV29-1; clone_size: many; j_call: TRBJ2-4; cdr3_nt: TGCAGCGTTGATTATGGAAACATTCAGTACTTC; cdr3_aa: CSVDYGNIQYF
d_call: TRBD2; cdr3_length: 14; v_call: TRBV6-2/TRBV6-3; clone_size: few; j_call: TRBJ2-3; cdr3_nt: TGTGCCAGCACCGGCGGGAGGAGGACAGATACGCAGTATTTT; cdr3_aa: CASTGGRRTDTQYF